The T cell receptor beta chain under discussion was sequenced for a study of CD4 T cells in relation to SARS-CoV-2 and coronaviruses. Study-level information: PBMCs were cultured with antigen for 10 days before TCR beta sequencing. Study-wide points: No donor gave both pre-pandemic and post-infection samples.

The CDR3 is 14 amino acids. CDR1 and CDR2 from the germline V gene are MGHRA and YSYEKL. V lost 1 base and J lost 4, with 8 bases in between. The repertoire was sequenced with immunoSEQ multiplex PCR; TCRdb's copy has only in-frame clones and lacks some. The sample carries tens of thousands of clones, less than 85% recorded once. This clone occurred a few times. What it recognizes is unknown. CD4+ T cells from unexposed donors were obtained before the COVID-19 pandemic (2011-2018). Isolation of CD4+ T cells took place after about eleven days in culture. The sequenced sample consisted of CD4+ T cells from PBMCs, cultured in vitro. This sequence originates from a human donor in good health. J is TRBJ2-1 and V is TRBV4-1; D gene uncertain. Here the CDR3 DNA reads TGCGCCAGCAGCCAAGGGTCCGGTTACAATGAGCAGTTCTTC. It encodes CASSQGSGYNEQFF.